The clone carrying this T cell receptor (beta chain) was observed a few times. This CDR3 is also generated by other DNA sequences in the sample. This sample is drawn from a study of shared clonotypes between healthy human individuals. J lost 5 bases, V lost 6 bases, and 3 bases had no gene match. The CDR3 consists of 13 residues. The V gene's germline CDR1 is SNHLY and CDR2 FYNNEI. TCRdb keeps only in-frame clones here, not all; method: immunoSEQ multiplex PCR. The table shows 950,000 to 1,100,000 clones, with roughly 70% occurring only once. This clonotype was sampled from a man between 18 and 35 years old in good health. Sequenced material: memory CD4+ T cells sorted from blood. Subset noted: CD45RA-negative fraction. This chain connects TRBV2 to TRBJ1-1, with 10 positions matching TRBD1. The chain's CDR3 is CASRGQGRTEAFF. Here the CDR3 DNA reads TGTGCCAGCAGGGGACAGGGGCGGACTGAAGCTTTCTTT.